The 16 T cell receptor beta chains below come from one sample, sequenced in a study of T cell clonotyping in hematopoietic cell transplantation (dated by TCRdb to 2020 to 2023). Libraries were made using the immunoSEQ multiplex PCR assay. Not all clones reach the TCRdb copy of this immuneACCESS table, which keeps in-frame sequences only. Checked studies attribute under half of the gap to unresolved V genes and leave the rest unexplained. The sample table shows more than 15,000 clones, and 80% to 95% are seen once. Approximately 5% of the sample is in the top ten clones. The material sequenced was peripheral blood mononuclear cells. The receptors stem from a middle-aged man in good health. Some clones in this sample may be carry-over from other donors' samples.

The chain recombines TRBV5-4 with TRBJ2-7; 7 bases align to TRBD2. Germline V gene lookup returns CDR1 SGHNT and CDR2 YYREEE (reference sequence). The CDR3 covers 12 residues. The V gene end was trimmed by 3 bases and the J gene end by 4 bases; junction bases not matched to a gene: 1. CDR3 nucleotide sequence: TGTGCCAGCAGCTCAGCGGGGTACGAGCAGTACTTC. Protein sequence: CASSSAGYEQYF.

The gene calls are TRBV19 and TRBJ1-6, with unresolved D. The germline V gene has CDR1 LNHDA and CDR2 SQIVND (reference sequence). The germline V and J ends were trimmed by 4 bases and 3 bases, with 13 bases remaining between them. The CDR3 covers 16 residues. The CDR3, as DNA: TGTGCCAGTAGTAACGCCCAAGGCGTCTATAATTCACCCCTCCACTTT. Translating gives CASSNAQGVYNSPLHF.

The chain carries TRBV6-1 and TRBJ1-1; unclear D gene. This CDR3 comprises 12 residues. Trimming cost V 2 bases and J 4 bases, with 5 bases left between them. In germline, CDR1 is MNHNS, CDR2 SASEGT. CDR3 amino acids: CASSEYGTEAFF. The CDR3, as DNA: TGTGCCAGCAGTGAATATGGCACTGAAGCTTTCTTT.

The chain couples TRBV27 to TRBJ2-7, with D perhaps matching TRBD1 (6 bases). V was trimmed by 10 bases and J by 3 bases, leaving 19 bases between them. Germline CDR1 reads MNHEY; CDR2 reads SMNVEV (reference sequence). This CDR3 comprises 14 residues. This CDR3 reads CATQSGRGGYEQYF. The CDR3, as DNA: TGTGCCACCCAGTCTGGCAGGGGTGGCTACGAGCAGTACTTC.

The chain uses TRBV13 and TRBJ2-1; a weak D match, TRBD2 (6 bases). Between the trimmed V and J ends, which lost 3 bases and 9 bases, there was a span of 15 bases. CDR1 and CDR2 (germline): PRHDT, FYEKMQ (reference sequence). The CDR3 covers 14 residues. The CDR3, as DNA: TGTGCCAGCAGCTTTGGTAGGGGAGGTGGTGAGCAGTTCTTC. Translating gives CASSFGRGGGEQFF.

The chain combines TRBV9 with TRBJ1-4; 8 nucleotides match TRBD1. The CDR3 totals 14 residues. Per germline, CDR1 SGDLS and CDR2 YYNGEE. J gave up 5 bases and V 4 bases, and 4 bases lay outside the gene matches. In DNA, the CDR3 is TGTGCCAGCAGCTTTGCAGGGGGCAATGAAAAACTGTTTTTT. Translating gives CASSFAGGNEKLFF.

The chain recombines TRBV29-1 with TRBJ1-2; D uncertain. The V end was cut by 2 bases, the J end by 10 bases, with 14 bases between. Germline CDR1 SQVTM, CDR2 ANQGSEA. The CDR3 sequence is 12 residues long. The CDR3 spells CSVEPQGYFYTF. The CDR3 DNA follows: TGCAGCGTTGAACCACAAGGGTATTTCTACACCTTC.

The chain joins TRBV2 to TRBJ1-5, with a weak D call TRBD1 (5 bases). Germline V CDR1 and CDR2: SNHLY, FYNNEI. The CDR3 is made up of 14 amino acids. V shed 2 bases and J shed 7 bases, with 12 bases lying between them. The CDR3 bases are TGTGCCAGCAGTGAATCGGGATCAGGGCAGCCCCAGCATTTT. Its protein product is CASSESGSGQPQHF. Using reference TRBV2 and TRBJ1-5 for the parts outside the CDR3, the full variable domain is EPEVTQTPSHQVTQMGQEVILRCVPISNHLYFYWYRQILGQKVEFLVSFYNNEISEKSEIFDDQFSVERPDGSNFTLKIRSTKLEDSAMYFCASSESGSGQPQHFGDGTRLSIL.

The chain combines TRBV28 with TRBJ2-3; 11 bases map to TRBD2. This CDR3 comprises 14 residues. Unmatched junction bases numbered 7, after V lost 8 bases and J lost 6 bases. CDR1 MDHEN and CDR2 SYDVKM come from the germline V gene. The CDR3 here is CASEAGLADDTQYF. The CDR3 nucleotides are TGTGCCAGCGAGGCGGGACTAGCGGACGATACGCAGTATTTT.

This clone was seen only once. J is TRBJ1-5 and V is TRBV4-3; D not certain. CDR1 LGHNA and CDR2 YSLEER come from the germline V gene. The CDR3 totals 16 residues. Trimming took 4 bases from V and 0 from J, leaving 13 bases between them. This chain's CDR3 is CASSRRAGGSNQPQHF. CDR3 coding DNA: TGCGCCAGCAGCCGACGAGCGGGCGGTAGCAATCAGCCCCAGCATTTT.

This chain connects TRBV6-5 to TRBJ2-5; TRBD2 agrees at 11 bases. Germline V CDR1 and CDR2: MNHEY, SVGAGI. The CDR3 spans 15 residues. With 5 bases clipped from V and 2 bases from J, the junction kept 4 bases outside the gene matches. The CDR3 coding sequence is TGTGCCAGCAGTCGGACTAGCGGGCCACAAGAGACCCAGTACTTC. Protein sequence: CASSRTSGPQETQYF.

J is TRBJ2-7 and V is TRBV7-9; TRBD2 aligns across 9 bases. V gave up 4 bases and J gave up 5 bases; unmatched junction bases: 6. The length of the CDR3 is 14 residues. Germline V gene lookup returns CDR1 SEHNR and CDR2 FQNEAQ (reference sequence). CDR3 amino acids: CASSSGLAKDEQYF. The DNA for the CDR3 is TGTGCCAGCAGCTCGGGACTAGCAAAGGACGAGCAGTACTTC. Drawing the rest from reference TRBV7-9 and TRBJ2-7, the complete variable domain is DTGVSQNPRHKITKRGQNVTFRCDPISEHNRLYWYRQTLGQGPEFLTYFQNEAQLEKSRLLSDRFSAERPKGSFSTLEIQRTEQGDSAMYLCASSSGLAKDEQYFGPGTRLTVT.

J is TRBJ1-5 and V is TRBV30, with 9 bases fitting TRBD1. This CDR3 contains 14 residues. V shed 3 bases, J shed 4 bases, and the junction held 4 bases outside the gene matches. CDR1 GTSNPN and CDR2 SVGIG come from the germline V gene (reference sequence). In DNA form, the CDR3 reads TGTGCCTGGAGCCTTGGGACAGGGAATCAGCCCCAGCATTTT. Protein: CAWSLGTGNQPQHF.

The V call is TRBV4-3, the J call TRBJ1-2, with D possibly TRBD1 on 6 matching bases. CDR3 length: 14 residues. V lost 0 bases and J lost 6, with 11 bases in between. Germline V gene lookup returns CDR1 LGHNA and CDR2 YSLEER. This CDR3 is CASSQDPGQNGYTF. Here the CDR3 DNA reads TGCGCCAGCAGCCAAGACCCCGGACAGAATGGCTACACCTTC.

The chain links TRBV28 to TRBJ2-7, with 8 bases lining up with TRBD2. The CDR3 runs to 15 residues. Looked up from germline, CDR1 is MDHEN and CDR2 is SYDVKM. V gave up 2 bases and J gave up 1 base; unmatched junction bases: 4. The CDR3 reads CASSLAASGSYEQYF. CDR3 nucleotide sequence: TGTGCCAGCAGTTTAGCGGCTAGCGGGTCCTACGAGCAGTACTTC.

The chain is built from TRBV2 and TRBJ1-5, with a weak D call TRBD1 (5 bases). The CDR3 length is 14 residues. V lost 0 bases to trimming and J lost 5 bases, with 8 bases between them. Germline CDR1 reads SNHLY; CDR2 reads FYNNEI. Written as DNA, the CDR3 is TGTGCCAGCAGTGAAGCGCTGGGGGATCAGCCCCAGCATTTT. This translates into CASSEALGDQPQHF.